The sequence of this TCR beta chain was determined in a study of blood T cells in healthy people across ages. Notes on the study in general: Because donor CMV status was unknown, expanded clonotype changes were possibly confounded.

Sample-barcoded 5' priming and a J-beta primer mix drove a second PCR of about 6 to 12 cycles. TCRdb recomputed calls from the 5' RACE reads with MiXCR, one row per CDR3 protein. The sample lists more than 1.4 million distinct CDR3 sequences, 35% to 45% occurring once. Comments on this clonotype: The antigen is unknown.

V trimming: 2 bases; J trimming: 8 bases; junction bases outside the gene matches: 7. Germline lookup yields CDR1 MNHEY and CDR2 SVGEGT. The CDR3 runs 15 residues. The receptor was isolated from a woman aged 18-29 years in good health. The rearrangement uses TRBV6-2 or TRBV6-3 and TRBJ2-3; 10 bases match TRBD2. The sample taken for sequencing was blood. In DNA form, the CDR3 reads TGTGCCAGCAGTTACGAGGCTAGCGGGAGAGTTACGCAGTATTTT. This translates into CASSYEASGRVTQYF.